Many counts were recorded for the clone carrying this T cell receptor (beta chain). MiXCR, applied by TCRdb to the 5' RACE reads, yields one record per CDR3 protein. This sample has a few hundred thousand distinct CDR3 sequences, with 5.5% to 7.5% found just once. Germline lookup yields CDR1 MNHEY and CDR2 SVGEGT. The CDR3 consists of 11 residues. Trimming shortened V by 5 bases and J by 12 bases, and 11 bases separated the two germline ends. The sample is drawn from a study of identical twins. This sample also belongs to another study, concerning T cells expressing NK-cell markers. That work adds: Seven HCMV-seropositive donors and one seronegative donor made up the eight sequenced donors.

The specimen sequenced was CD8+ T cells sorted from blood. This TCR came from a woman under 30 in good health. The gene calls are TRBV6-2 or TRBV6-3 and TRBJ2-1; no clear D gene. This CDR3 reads CASSIGSGQFF. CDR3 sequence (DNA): TGTGCCAGCAGTATAGGCAGTGGGCAGTTCTTC.